The 4 T cell receptor beta chains in this list originate from one sample, sequenced in a study of tumor and adjacent non-tumor tissue in lung cancer. No cell sorting was done before RNA was extracted from the tissue. Three rounds of nested PCR, following a modified ARM-PCR protocol, produced the TCRbeta library. A single record per CDR3 protein comes from TCRdb applying MiXCR to the multiplex PCR reads. The table shows about 200,000 distinct CDR3 sequences, with 70% to 75% occurring only once. Sample: lung tumor tissue. These receptors were collected from a man in his sixties with non-small cell lung cancer.

In its sample, this clonotype was seen once. Lacking the conserved final phenylalanine or tryptophan, this CDR3 likely reflects a read error. The rearrangement uses TRBV29-1 and TRBJ2-3; D is possibly TRBD1 (5 bases). V was cut by 1 base and J by 0 bases, with 5 bases left in between. Germline CDR1 SQVTM, CDR2 ANQGSEA. The CDR3 contains 13 residues. The CDR3 DNA is TGCAGCGTTGAAGGACAGAGCACAGATACGCAGTATTAT. This translates into CSVEGQSTDTQYY.

This clonotype came up a few times. The chain carries TRBV5-1 and TRBJ1-2; no clear D gene. The CDR3 extends over 15 amino acids. CDR1 SGHRS and CDR2 YFSETQ come from the germline V gene. Trimming cost V 0 bases and J 4 bases, with 13 bases left between them. CDR3 sequence: CASSLAEGSGYGYTF. CDR3 DNA sequence: TGCGCCAGCAGCTTGGCAGAAGGGTCTGGCTATGGCTACACCTTC.

Details on this clonotype: An end of the junction differs from the germline gene, which may be a read error. The chain uses TRBV5-6 and TRBJ1-3; D ambiguous. Looked up from germline, CDR1 is SGHDT and CDR2 is YYEEEE. The CDR3 runs 14 residues. CDR3 coding DNA: TGTGCCAGCAGCTTGGGTCCCTATGGAAAAACCATATATTTT. The encoded protein is CASSLGPYGKTIYF. Supplemented by reference TRBV5-6 and TRBJ1-3, the full variable domain reads DAGVTQSPTHLIKTRGQQVTLRCSPKSGHDTVSWYQQALGQGPQFIFQYYEEEERQRGNFPDRFSGHQFPNYSSELNVNALLLGDSALYLCASSLGPYGKTIYFGEGSWLTVV.

About this clonotype itself: At one of its ends the junction is not consistent with the germline gene, which may arise from a read error. V is TRBV20-1 and J is TRBJ2-1; 10 nucleotides agree with TRBD2. This CDR3 has 16 amino acids. Germline-derived CDR1 and CDR2 are DFQATT and SNEGSKA (reference sequence). The DNA of the CDR3 is TGCAGTGCTAGACACTCCACTAGCGGGGCCTACAACGAGCAGTTCTTC. Protein product: CSARHSTSGAYNEQFF.